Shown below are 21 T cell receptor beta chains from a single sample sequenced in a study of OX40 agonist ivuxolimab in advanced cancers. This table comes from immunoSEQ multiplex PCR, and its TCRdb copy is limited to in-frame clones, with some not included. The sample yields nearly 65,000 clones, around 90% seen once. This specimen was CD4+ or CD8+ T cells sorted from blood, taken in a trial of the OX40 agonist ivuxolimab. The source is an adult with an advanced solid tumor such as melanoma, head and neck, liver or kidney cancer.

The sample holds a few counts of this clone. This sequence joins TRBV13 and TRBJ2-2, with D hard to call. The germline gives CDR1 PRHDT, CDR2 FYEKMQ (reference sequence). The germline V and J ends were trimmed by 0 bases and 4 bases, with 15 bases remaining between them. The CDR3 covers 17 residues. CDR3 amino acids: CASSLGGWFSSTGELFF. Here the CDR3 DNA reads TGTGCCAGCAGCTTAGGCGGGTGGTTCTCGAGCACCGGGGAGCTGTTTTTT.

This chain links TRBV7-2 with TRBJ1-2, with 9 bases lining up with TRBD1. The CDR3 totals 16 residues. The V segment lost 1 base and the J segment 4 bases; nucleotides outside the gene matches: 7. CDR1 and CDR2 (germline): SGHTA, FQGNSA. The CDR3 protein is CASSLGGQGSGYGYTF. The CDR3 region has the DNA TGTGCCAGCAGCTTAGGGGGACAGGGATCGGGCTATGGCTACACCTTC.

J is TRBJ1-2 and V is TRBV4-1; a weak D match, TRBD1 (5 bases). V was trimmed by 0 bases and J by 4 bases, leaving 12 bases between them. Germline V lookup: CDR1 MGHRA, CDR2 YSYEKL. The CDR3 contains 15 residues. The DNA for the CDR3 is TGCGCCAGCAGCCAAGATAGCGGGGGGAGCTATGGCTACACCTTC. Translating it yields CASSQDSGGSYGYTF.

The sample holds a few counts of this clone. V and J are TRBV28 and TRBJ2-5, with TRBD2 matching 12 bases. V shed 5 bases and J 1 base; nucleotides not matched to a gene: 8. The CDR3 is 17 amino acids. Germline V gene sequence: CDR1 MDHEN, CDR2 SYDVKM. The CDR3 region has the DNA TGTGCCAGCAGTCCTCGGACTAGCGGGGATACCCAAGAGACCCAGTACTTC. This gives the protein CASSPRTSGDTQETQYF.

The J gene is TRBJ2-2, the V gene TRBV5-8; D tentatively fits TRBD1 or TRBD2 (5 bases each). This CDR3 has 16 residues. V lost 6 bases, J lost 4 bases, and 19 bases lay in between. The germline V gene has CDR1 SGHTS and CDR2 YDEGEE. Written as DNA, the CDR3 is TGTGCCAGCACCTCGACCGAGGGGCGATCCACCGGGGAGCTGTTTTTT. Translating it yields CASTSTEGRSTGELFF. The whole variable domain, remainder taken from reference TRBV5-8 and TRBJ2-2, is EAGVTQSPTHLIKTRGQQATLRCSPISGHTSVYWYQQALGLGLQFLLWYDEGEERNRGNFPPRFSGRQFPNYSSELNVNALELEDSALYLCASTSTEGRSTGELFFGEGSRLTVL.

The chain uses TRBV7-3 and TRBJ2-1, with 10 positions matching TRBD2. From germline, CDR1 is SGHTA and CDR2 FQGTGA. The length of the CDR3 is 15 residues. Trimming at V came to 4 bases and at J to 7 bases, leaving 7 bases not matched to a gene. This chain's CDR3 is CASSWSGGAGNEQFF. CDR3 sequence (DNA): TGTGCCAGCAGCTGGAGCGGGGGGGCCGGTAATGAGCAGTTCTTC.

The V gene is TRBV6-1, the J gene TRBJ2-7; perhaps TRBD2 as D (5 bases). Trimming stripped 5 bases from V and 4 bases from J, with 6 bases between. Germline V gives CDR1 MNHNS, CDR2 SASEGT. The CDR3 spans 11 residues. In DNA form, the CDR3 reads TGTGCCAGCAGTCGGAGGTACGAGCAGTACGTC. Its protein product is CASSRRYEQYV.

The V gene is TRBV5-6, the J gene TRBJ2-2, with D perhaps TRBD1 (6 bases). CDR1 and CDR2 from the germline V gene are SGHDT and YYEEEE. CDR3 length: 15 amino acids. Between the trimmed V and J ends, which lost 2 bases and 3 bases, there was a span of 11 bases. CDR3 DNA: TGTGCCAGCAGCTTCGACGAGGGGGACACCGGGGAGCTGTTTTTT. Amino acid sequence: CASSFDEGDTGELFF.

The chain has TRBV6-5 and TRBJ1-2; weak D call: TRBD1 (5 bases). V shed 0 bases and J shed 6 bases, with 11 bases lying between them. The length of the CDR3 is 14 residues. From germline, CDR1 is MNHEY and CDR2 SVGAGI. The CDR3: CASSYSFRGDGYTF. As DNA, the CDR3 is TGTGCCAGCAGTTACTCCTTCAGAGGGGATGGCTACACCTTC.

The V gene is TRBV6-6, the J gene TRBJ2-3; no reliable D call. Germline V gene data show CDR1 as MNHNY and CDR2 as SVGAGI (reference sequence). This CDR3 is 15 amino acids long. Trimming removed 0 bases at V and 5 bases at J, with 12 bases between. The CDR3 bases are TGTGCCAGCAGTTACTCAGGGTTCAGTCGAGATACGCAGTATTTT. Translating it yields CASSYSGFSRDTQYF.

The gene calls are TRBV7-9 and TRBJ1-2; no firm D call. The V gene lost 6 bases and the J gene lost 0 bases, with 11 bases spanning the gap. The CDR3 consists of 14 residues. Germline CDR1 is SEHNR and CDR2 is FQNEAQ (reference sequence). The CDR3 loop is CASRAGPANYGYTF. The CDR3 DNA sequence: TGTGCCAGCAGGGCAGGACCGGCTAACTATGGCTACACCTTC.

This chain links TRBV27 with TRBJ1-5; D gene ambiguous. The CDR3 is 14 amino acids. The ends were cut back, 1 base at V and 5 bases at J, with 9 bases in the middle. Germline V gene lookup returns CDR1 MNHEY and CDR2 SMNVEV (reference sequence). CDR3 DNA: TGTGCCAGCAGTTTATACCCTGGGTATCAGCCCCAGCATTTT. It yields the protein CASSLYPGYQPQHF.

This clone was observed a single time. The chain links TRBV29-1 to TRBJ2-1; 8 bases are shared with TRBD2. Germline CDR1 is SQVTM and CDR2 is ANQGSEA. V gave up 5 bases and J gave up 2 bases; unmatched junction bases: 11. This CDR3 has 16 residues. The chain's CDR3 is CSVSAPEAGAYNEQFF. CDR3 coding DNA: TGCAGCGTTTCCGCCCCAGAAGCGGGAGCCTACAATGAGCAGTTCTTC.

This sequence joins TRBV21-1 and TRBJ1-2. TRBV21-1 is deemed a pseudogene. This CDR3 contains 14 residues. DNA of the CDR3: TGTGCCAGTTTCAAACGGGGGACCTCCGCGGGCTACACCTTC. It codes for CASFKRGTSAGYTF.

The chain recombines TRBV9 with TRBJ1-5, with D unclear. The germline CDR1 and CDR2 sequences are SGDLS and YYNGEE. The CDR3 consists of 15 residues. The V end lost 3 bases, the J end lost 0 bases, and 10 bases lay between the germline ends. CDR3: CASSEDGYSNQPQHF. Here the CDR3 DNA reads TGTGCCAGCAGCGAGGACGGTTATAGCAATCAGCCCCAGCATTTT.

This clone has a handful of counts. The CDR3 DNA reads TGTGCCAGCAACCAGGACAGGGCGGACCAGCCCCAGCATTTT. Translation: CASNQDRADQPQHF. The genes are TRBV6-6 and TRBJ1-5; 8 nucleotides line up with TRBD1. CDR1 and CDR2 (germline): MNHNY, SVGAGI (reference sequence). The J segment lost 7 bases and the V segment lost 7 bases, leaving 9 bases of the junction unmatched. This CDR3 spans 14 amino acids.

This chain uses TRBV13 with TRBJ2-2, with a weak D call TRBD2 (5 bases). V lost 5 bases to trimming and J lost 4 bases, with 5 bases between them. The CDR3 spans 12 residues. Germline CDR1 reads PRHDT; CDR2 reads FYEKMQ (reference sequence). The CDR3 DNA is TGTGCCAGCAGCCGGGGCACCGGGGAGCTGTTTTTT. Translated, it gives CASSRGTGELFF.

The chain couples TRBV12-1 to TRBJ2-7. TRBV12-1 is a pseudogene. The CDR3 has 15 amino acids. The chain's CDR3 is CASSFKASSSYEQYF. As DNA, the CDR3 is TGTGCCAGCAGCTTTAAGGCCTCGAGCTCCTACGAGCAGTACTTC.

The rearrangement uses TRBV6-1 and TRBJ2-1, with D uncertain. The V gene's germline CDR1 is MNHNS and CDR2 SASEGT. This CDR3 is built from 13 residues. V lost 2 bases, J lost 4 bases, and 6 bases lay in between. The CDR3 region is CASSELGYNEQFF. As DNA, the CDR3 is TGTGCCAGCAGTGAATTGGGGTACAATGAGCAGTTCTTC.

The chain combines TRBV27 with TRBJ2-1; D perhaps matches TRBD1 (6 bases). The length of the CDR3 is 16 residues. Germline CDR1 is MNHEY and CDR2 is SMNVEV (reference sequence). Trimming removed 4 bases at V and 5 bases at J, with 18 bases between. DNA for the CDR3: TGTGCCAGCAGTTCAGAGGACAGCGAGTGGAACAATGAGCAGTTCTTC. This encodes CASSSEDSEWNNEQFF.

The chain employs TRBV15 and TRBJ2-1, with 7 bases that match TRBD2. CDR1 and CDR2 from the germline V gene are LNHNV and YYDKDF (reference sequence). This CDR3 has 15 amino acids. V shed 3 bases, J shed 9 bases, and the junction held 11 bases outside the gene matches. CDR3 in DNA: TGTGCCACCAGCAGGAAGGGGATACTAGCGAGTGAGCAGTTCTTC. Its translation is CATSRKGILASEQFF.